This TCR beta chain was obtained from a study of T cell responses to AZD1222 COVID-19 vaccine. Method: immunoSEQ multiplex PCR; TCRdb's copy keeps in-frame clones and lacks some. Of more than 95,000 clones in the sample, approximately 83% were seen once. The CDR3 totals 14 residues. V shed 6 bases and J shed 3 bases, with 14 bases lying between them. CDR1 is MDHEN and CDR2 is SYDVKM in the germline V gene. Turning to this clone: Its antigen is not known.

Points from the study as a whole: None of the repertoires were sampled until the peak T cell response had passed. The sample set comprised mostly white British donors with more females, and clonal diversity was possibly underestimated.

Sequencing used peripheral blood, obtained on day 0 of MenACWY control vaccination. This receptor was identified in an adult in good health. The chain has TRBV28 and TRBJ1-2, with D possibly matching TRBD1 (6 bases). The CDR3 DNA reads TGTGCCAGCAGATCCACCGGGACACACTATGGCTACACCTTC. Its translation is CASRSTGTHYGYTF.